A single TCR beta chain is shown here with its context. The data stem from a study of brain T cells in children with intractable seizures. The table came from immunoSEQ multiplex PCR; TCRdb's copy has only in-frame clones and leaves some out. The data contain about 340,000 clones, 93% of them singletons. This CDR3 comprises 16 residues. Trimming cost V 0 bases and J 6 bases; bases outside gene matches: 5. Germline loops: CDR1 MGHDK, CDR2 SYGVNS. The time point denotes: blood from clinic visit 5 months post-surgery; TSC patient then seizure free. The V call is TRBV25-1, the J call TRBJ2-1; 10 bases are a match to TRBD2. The sample in question was peripheral blood, obtained about 5 months after surgery. The sequence was obtained from a boy under two years old with tuberous sclerosis and intractable seizures. This chain's CDR3 is CASSEYKAGGGNEQFF. DNA of the CDR3: TGTGCCAGCAGTGAATATAAAGCGGGAGGGGGCAATGAGCAGTTCTTC.